This T cell receptor beta chain emerged from a study of CD8 T cells in Susac syndrome. This CDR3 has 15 amino acids. Trimming removed 3 bases from V and 4 bases from J, with 15 bases in between. Looked up from germline, CDR1 is MNHNS and CDR2 is SASEGT. Roughly 0.45 to 1 ug RNA was reverse transcribed with random hexamers. An immunoSEQ multiplex PCR generated amplified TCR beta CDR3 products spanning 54 Vbeta and 13 Jbeta. TCRdb reprocessed the immunoSEQ multiplex PCR reads with MiXCR, giving one entry per CDR3 protein. The table records some 65,000 distinct CDR3 sequences, approximately 94% of them present only once. CD8+ and CD4+ T cells were negatively isolated; TEMRA cells were FACS-enriched.

V gene TRBV6-1 combines with J gene TRBJ1-2; possibly TRBD1 for D (5 bases). Sequencing was carried out using CD8+ T cells from PBMCs. The clonotype comes from a human donor with multiple sclerosis. The CDR3 DNA reads as TGTGCCAGCAGTGACAAAGCCGACAGAATCTATGGCTACACCTTC. Amino acid sequence: CASSDKADRIYGYTF.